The 24 T cell receptor beta chains below come from one sample, sequenced in a study of blood T cell repertoires in COVID-19. The repertoire was sequenced with immunoSEQ multiplex PCR; TCRdb's copy has only in-frame clones and lacks some. Of approximately 150,000 clones listed, approximately 91% are singletons. The specimen was peripheral blood. All receptors derive from a man between 18 and 35 years old with COVID-19, enrolled during active disease.

The V gene is TRBV5-1, the J gene TRBJ2-2; no reliable D call. CDR3 length: 15 residues. Per germline, CDR1 SGHRS and CDR2 YFSETQ. Trimming stripped 0 bases from V and 1 base from J, with 7 bases between. The CDR3 sequence: CASSLGPQNTGELFF. As DNA, the CDR3 is TGCGCCAGCAGCTTGGGGCCGCAGAACACCGGGGAGCTGTTTTTT.

The gene calls are TRBV28 and TRBJ2-5, with 7 bases identical to TRBD2. The CDR3 has 15 amino acids. With V trimmed by 6 bases and J by 2 bases, 9 bases remained unmatched. The V gene's germline CDR1 is MDHEN and CDR2 SYDVKM. The CDR3: CASSPGGSRQETQYF. DNA for the CDR3: TGTGCCAGCAGCCCCGGGGGGAGCAGGCAAGAGACCCAGTACTTC.

As DNA, the CDR3 is TGTGCCAGCAGCTCTCACAGGGAGTACGAGCAGTACTTC. Its protein is CASSSHREYEQYF. The chain joins TRBV7-9 to TRBJ2-7; the D gene is possibly TRBD1 (6 bases). Germline CDR1 SEHNR, CDR2 FQNEAQ (reference sequence). Deletions cut 4 bases from V and 4 bases from J, with 11 bases between. The CDR3 consists of 13 residues.

The rearrangement joins TRBV29-1 to TRBJ1-1, with TRBD1 as a possible D gene (6 bases). The CDR3 consists of 15 residues. V was trimmed by 5 bases and J by 4 bases, leaving 20 bases between them. CDR1 and CDR2 (germline): SQVTM, ANQGSEA. The DNA of the CDR3 is TGCAGCGTTTTAGGACAGCCGGGTTGGGGCACTGAAGCTTTCTTT. This sequence encodes CSVLGQPGWGTEAFF. The variable domain in full, completed from reference TRBV29-1 and TRBJ1-1, reads SAVISQKPSRDICQRGTSLTIQCQVDSQVTMMFWYRQQPGQSLTLIATANQGSEATYESGFVIDKFPISRPNLTFSTLTVSNMSPEDSSIYLCSVLGQPGWGTEAFFGQGTRLTVV.

The V call is TRBV6-5, the J call TRBJ1-5, with no clear D. Germline CDR1 and CDR2: MNHEY and SVGAGI. The CDR3 has 13 residues. Trimming cost V 5 bases and J 2 bases, with 7 bases left between them. The CDR3 DNA is TGTGCCAGCAGTCGGTCGGGCAATCAGCCCCAGCATTTT. Amino acids: CASSRSGNQPQHF.

This clone is a singleton in its sample. The chain is built from TRBV21-1 and TRBJ2-3; the D call in the table, TRBD2, was not verified against the DNA. TRBV21-1 is an annotated pseudogene. This CDR3 contains 17 residues. CDR3 DNA: TGTGCCAGCAGCAATCCCCAGACTCAATCGATTACAGATACGCAGTATTTT. Translation gives CASSNPQTQSITDTQYF.

This chain links TRBV13 with TRBJ2-1, with D maybe TRBD2 (5 bases). Germline V CDR1 and CDR2: PRHDT, FYEKMQ (reference sequence). The CDR3 spans 16 residues. Trimming removed 5 bases from V and 7 bases from J, with 21 bases in between. CDR3 residues: CASSVRLPGGSNEQFF. The CDR3 region has the DNA TGTGCCAGCAGCGTAAGACTACCAGGTGGGTCGAATGAGCAGTTCTTC.

The chain uses TRBV19 and TRBJ2-7, with 10 bases identical to TRBD1. CDR3 length: 15 residues. Germline values: CDR1 LNHDA, CDR2 SQIVND (reference sequence). Trimming took 7 bases from V and 3 from J; bases not matched to a gene: 9. CDR3 DNA sequence: TGTGCCAGTATGGGGGTTGGGACAGGGGACTACGAGCAGTACTTC. Translation gives CASMGVGTGDYEQYF.

The J gene is TRBJ2-2, the V gene TRBV4-2, with D possibly TRBD1 on 6 matching bases. The CDR3 has 16 amino acids. In germline, CDR1 is LGHNA, CDR2 YNFKEQ. Trimming took off 5 bases at V and 1 base at J, with 14 bases between the two ends. CDR3 amino acids: CASSSRTGQNTGELFF. CDR3 DNA: TGTGCCAGCAGCTCCCGTACGGGACAGAACACCGGGGAGCTGTTTTTT.

This rearrangement joins TRBV25-1 to TRBJ2-7; 9 bases are shared with TRBD1. The CDR3 is made up of 15 amino acids. V was clipped by 4 bases and J by 4 bases; unmatched bases: 8. Germline CDR1 MGHDK, CDR2 SYGVNS. The CDR3 nucleotides read TGTGCCAGCAGTGGACGAAGGACAGGGGATTACGAGCAGTACTTC. Protein product: CASSGRRTGDYEQYF.

The chain employs TRBV15 and TRBJ1-3; tentatively, D is TRBD1 (6 bases). The CDR3 runs 14 residues. Germline V lookup: CDR1 LNHNV, CDR2 YYDKDF (reference sequence). Trimming left V 5 bases short and J 0 bases short, with 8 bases between. The CDR3 reads CATSGQSSGNTIYF. CDR3 DNA: TGTGCCACCAGCGGACAGAGCTCTGGAAACACCATATATTTT.

The chain links TRBV5-5 to TRBJ2-1, with 12 bases aligning to TRBD2. Per the germline V gene, CDR1 is SGHKS and CDR2 is YYEKEE (reference sequence). The CDR3 extends over 17 amino acids. The V and J ends lost 0 bases and 4 bases, in that order; junction bases with no gene match: 5. The CDR3 DNA sequence: TGTGCCAGCAGCTTGGGACTAGCGGGAGTAAGATACAATGAGCAGTTCTTC. It is translated as CASSLGLAGVRYNEQFF.

The CDR3 spells CASSIDRTGRGYQPQHF. CDR3 bases: TGTGCCAGTAGTATAGACCGGACAGGGAGGGGATATCAGCCCCAGCATTTT. V is TRBV19 and J is TRBJ1-5, with 8 bases matching TRBD1. The CDR3 is 17 residues long. J gave up 5 bases and V 0 bases, and 9 bases lay outside the gene matches. The germline V gene encodes CDR1 LNHDA and CDR2 SQIVND (reference sequence).

The chain combines TRBV15 with TRBJ2-1, with TRBD2 identical over 7 bases. In germline, CDR1 is LNHNV, CDR2 YYDKDF (reference sequence). The J segment lost 2 bases and the V segment lost 1 base, leaving 2 bases of the junction unmatched. The CDR3 totals 15 residues. CDR3 sequence reads: CATSRGAGTYNEQFF. The CDR3 region has the DNA TGTGCCACCAGCAGAGGAGCGGGGACCTACAATGAGCAGTTCTTC.

The rearrangement joins TRBV27 to TRBJ2-7, with 13 bases that match TRBD2. The germline V gene has CDR1 MNHEY and CDR2 SMNVEV (reference sequence). The CDR3 consists of 15 residues. Trimming removed 5 bases from V and 3 bases from J; junction bases left unmatched: 4. The CDR3 loop reads CASSPRTSGSYEQYF. The CDR3 nucleotides are TGTGCCAGCAGTCCCCGGACTAGCGGGAGCTACGAGCAGTACTTC.

The chain recombines TRBV4-1 with TRBJ1-1, with a weak D call TRBD1 (6 bases). V gave up 4 bases and J gave up 7 bases, with 16 bases separating them. CDR1 and CDR2 (germline): MGHRA, YSYEKL. This CDR3 has 14 amino acids. The CDR3 DNA follows: TGCGCCAGCAGCCCGCTTTACAGGGTTAATGAAGCTTTCTTT. Protein sequence: CASSPLYRVNEAFF.

The chain links TRBV19 to TRBJ2-4; 9 positions agree with TRBD1. The germline CDR1 and CDR2 sequences are LNHDA and SQIVND (reference sequence). J gave up 8 bases and V 3 bases, and 8 bases lay outside the gene matches. The CDR3 consists of 15 residues. The CDR3 spells CASSIRTGEGDIQYF. The CDR3 coding sequence is TGTGCCAGTAGTATCCGGACAGGGGAAGGGGACATTCAGTACTTC.

The gene calls are TRBV12-2 and TRBJ1-4; no DNA check was done on the table's D call, TRBD1. TRBV12-2 is an annotated pseudogene. The CDR3 is 16 amino acids. The CDR3, as DNA: TGTGCAAGTCGCTCGGTGAGGCAGGGCTCATATGAAAAACTGCTTTTT. This encodes CASRSVRQGSYEKLLF.

This chain joins TRBV15 and TRBJ2-3; unclear D gene. V lost 0 bases and J 0 bases, leaving 10 bases between the germline ends. The CDR3 contains 16 residues. In germline, CDR1 is LNHNV, CDR2 YYDKDF (reference sequence). The CDR3 coding sequence is TGTGCCACCAGCAGAGACAGGCGTGCTAGCACAGATACGCAGTATTTT. The encoded protein is CATSRDRRASTDTQYF.

This chain connects TRBV28 to TRBJ1-5; perhaps TRBD1 as D (6 bases). The CDR3 extends over 14 amino acids. With 7 bases removed from V and 6 bases from J, the gap between germline ends came to 16 bases. CDR1 MDHEN and CDR2 SYDVKM come from the germline V gene. The CDR3 DNA reads TGTGCCAGCATCCTCCGAGGGGGACGTCAGCCCCAGCATTTT. Its translation: CASILRGGRQPQHF.

This clone was recorded once. This sequence joins TRBV2 and TRBJ2-7, with a weak D call TRBD1 (8 bases). V was cut by 10 bases and J by 3 bases, with 19 bases left in between. Germline values: CDR1 SNHLY, CDR2 FYNNEI. The CDR3 is 14 residues long. The CDR3 protein is CAIKDRGGVYEQYF. In DNA, the CDR3 is TGTGCCATAAAAGACAGGGGAGGGGTCTACGAGCAGTACTTC.

V and J are TRBV21-1 and TRBJ2-7; TRBD1 is the table's D call, not checked against the DNA. TRBV21-1 is reported as a pseudogene. This CDR3 contains 15 residues. The CDR3 here is CASSKGQVPYYEQYF. CDR3 coding DNA: TGTGCCAGCAGCAAGGGACAGGTACCTTACTACGAGCAGTACTTC.

J is TRBJ2-2 and V is TRBV28; 7 bases agree with TRBD1. This CDR3 region has 15 residues. Germline V CDR1 and CDR2: MDHEN, SYDVKM. Losses at the gene ends were 3 bases for V and 6 bases for J; bases not matched to a gene: 7. CDR3 bases: TGTGCCAGCAGTTTGTACAGGGGTGGGTCCGGGGAGCTGTTTTTT. Amino acids: CASSLYRGGSGELFF.

V is TRBV7-2 and J is TRBJ2-7, with D possibly being TRBD2 (7 bases). Deletions cut 1 base from V and 6 bases from J, with 16 bases between. Germline lookup yields CDR1 SGHTA and CDR2 FQGNSA. CDR3 length: 15 amino acids. CDR3 in DNA: TGTGCCAGCAGCTTAGAGGGGAGGGGGATGGGCGAGCAGTACTTC. Protein sequence: CASSLEGRGMGEQYF.